The 13 T cell receptor beta chains given below trace back to one sample, sequenced in a study of blood T cell repertoires in COVID-19. This table comes from immunoSEQ multiplex PCR, and its TCRdb copy is limited to in-frame clones, with some not included. Altogether more than 400,000 clones are present, roughly 88% being singletons, with the ten largest covering approximately 3.2%. Material for sequencing was peripheral blood. The receptors stem from a human donor in a cohort sampled during active COVID-19.

This chain uses TRBV9 with TRBJ1-2, with 11 bases identical to TRBD1. V lost 3 bases, J lost 4 bases, and 5 bases stayed unmatched. Germline CDR1 reads SGDLS; CDR2 reads YYNGEE. This CDR3 has 15 amino acids. The CDR3 DNA reads as TGTGCCAGCAGCGAGGGGACAGGGGGGACCTATGGCTACACCTTC. The encoded protein is CASSEGTGGTYGYTF.

CDR3 protein: CASRFGSGRVTYEQYF. In DNA, the CDR3 is TGTGCCAGCAGGTTCGGCAGCGGGAGGGTTACCTACGAGCAGTACTTC. This chain joins TRBV2 and TRBJ2-7; 10 bases are shared with TRBD2. Germline V gene data show CDR1 as SNHLY and CDR2 as FYNNEI. V dropped 6 bases and J dropped 2; count of bases not matched to a gene: 10. CDR3 length: 16 residues.

The chain combines TRBV4-3 with TRBJ2-1, with a tentative D call TRBD2 (6 bases). The CDR3 covers 16 residues. CDR1 and CDR2 from the germline V gene are LGHNA and YSLEER. V was shortened by 1 base and J by 5 bases, with 15 bases between the two germline ends. The CDR3: CASSQVRGLGDNEQFF. The CDR3 DNA follows: TGCGCCAGCAGCCAAGTTCGGGGGTTAGGGGACAATGAGCAGTTCTTC.

The chain links TRBV5-7 to TRBJ1-4, with a possible D match to TRBD1 (6 bases). TRBV5-7 is filed as an ORF, its function uncertain. This CDR3 has 16 amino acids. Trimming stripped 4 bases from V and 8 bases from J, with 21 bases between. CDR3 DNA: TGTGCCAGCAGCCCTATTTACAGGGTAACTTGCGAAAAACTGTTTTTT. This codes for CASSPIYRVTCEKLFF.

As concerns this clone: The same CDR3 can be traced to other DNA sequences in this sample. The V call is TRBV5-1, the J call TRBJ2-3, with 9 bases that match TRBD2. Per germline, CDR1 SGHRS and CDR2 YFSETQ. V gave up 4 bases and J gave up 3 bases; unmatched junction bases: 6. This CDR3 comprises 15 residues. The CDR3 reads CASSPISGSTDTQYF. The CDR3 DNA sequence: TGCGCCAGCAGCCCCATTAGCGGGAGTACAGATACGCAGTATTTT.

J is TRBJ2-7 and V is TRBV5-6; D might be TRBD2 (5 bases). V lost 5 bases and J lost 2, with 8 bases in between. This CDR3 has 12 residues. The V gene's germline CDR1 is SGHDT and CDR2 YYEEEE. The CDR3 region has the DNA TGTGCCAGCAGTCGGGGAGCCTACGAGCAGTACTTC. Translation: CASSRGAYEQYF. Looking up the rest from reference TRBV5-6 and TRBJ2-7 gives the full variable domain: DAGVTQSPTHLIKTRGQQVTLRCSPKSGHDTVSWYQQALGQGPQFIFQYYEEEERQRGNFPDRFSGHQFPNYSSELNVNALLLGDSALYLCASSRGAYEQYFGPGTRLTVT.

This chain links TRBV7-3 with TRBJ2-7, with 10 bases lining up with TRBD2. This CDR3 has 13 residues. The V segment lost 3 bases and the J segment 6 bases; nucleotides outside the gene matches: 2. CDR1 is SGHTA, CDR2 FQGTGA, per germline. The CDR3 DNA follows: TGTGCCAGCAGCTTGGTAGCGGGGGGCGAGCAGTACTTC. It codes for CASSLVAGGEQYF.

The DNA of the CDR3 is TGTGCCAGCAGCTTTATGCTAGCGGGAGGGCTGGCAGGTGAGCAGTTCTTC. Residues: CASSFMLAGGLAGEQFF. V gene TRBV5-4 combines with J gene TRBJ2-1; 12 bases agree with TRBD2. Trimming at V came to 2 bases and at J to 9 bases, leaving 12 bases not matched to a gene. Germline loops: CDR1 SGHNT, CDR2 YYREEE (reference sequence). The CDR3 runs to 17 residues. The whole variable domain, filled in from reference TRBV5-4 and TRBJ2-1, reads ETGVTQSPTHLIKTRGQQVTLRCSSQSGHNTVSWYQQALGQGPQFIFQYYREEENGRGNFPPRFSGLQFPNYSSELNVNALELDDSALYLCASSFMLAGGLAGEQFFGPGTRLTVL.

The chain couples TRBV7-2 to TRBJ2-1; 8 bases fit TRBD2. V lost 2 bases to trimming and J lost 2 bases; unmatched junction nucleotides: 2. Germline CDR1 SGHTA, CDR2 FQGNSA. The CDR3 totals 15 residues. For the CDR3, the DNA is TGTGCCAGCAGCTTAACCGGGAGGGCCTACAATGAGCAGTTCTTC. It encodes CASSLTGRAYNEQFF.

This clone was observed once. The V gene is TRBV2, the J gene TRBJ1-1; D is ambiguous. Germline V gene data show CDR1 as SNHLY and CDR2 as FYNNEI. This CDR3 is built from 13 residues. Trimming pared 10 bases from V and 2 bases from J, leaving 14 bases between. The CDR3 reads CATRPLGNTEAFF. As DNA, the CDR3 is TGTGCCACCCGTCCGCTAGGTAACACTGAAGCTTTCTTT.

The V call is TRBV7-8, the J call TRBJ1-4; D is uncertain. Trimming took 6 bases from V and 7 from J, leaving 15 bases between them. Germline values: CDR1 SGHVS, CDR2 FQNEAQ. The CDR3 length is 14 residues. CDR3 nucleotides: TGTGCCAGCAGACCGAGGGAGGGTGGTGAAAAACTGTTTTTT. Amino acid sequence: CASRPREGGEKLFF.

V usage is TRBV3-1 (or the pseudogene TRBV3-2) and J usage is TRBJ2-7; 7 bases agree with TRBD1. CDR1 is LGHDT and CDR2 is YNNKEL in the germline V gene (reference sequence). This CDR3 comprises 17 residues. V shed 0 bases, J shed 4 bases, and the junction held 12 bases outside the gene matches. DNA for the CDR3: TGTGCCAGCAGCCAAGATTCCCGGGACAGATTAAAATACGAGCAGTACTTC. Protein sequence: CASSQDSRDRLKYEQYF.

V usage is TRBV21-1 and J usage is TRBJ2-7; the table's D call TRBD1 went unverified against the DNA. TRBV21-1 is reported as a pseudogene. The CDR3 has 17 residues. CDR3 DNA: TGTGCCAGCAGCAAAGAAGGGGGGACAGGGAGCTCCTACGAGCAGTACTTC. Its protein product is CASSKEGGTGSSYEQYF.